This TCR beta chain was identified in a study of memory CD4+ T cells and cytomegalovirus serostatus (dated 2019 in TCRdb). For context, the study as a whole: The 35 or so healthy Belgian adults in the cohort included 9 who were CMV seropositive and approximately 25 who were CMV seronegative. To replicate a published TCR-based CMV serostatus classifier, the researchers sequenced the CD4+ memory TCRbeta repertoires of a Belgian cohort whose cytomegalovirus serostatus was known.

A FACSAria II was used to sort memory CD4+ T cells, defined as single viable CD3+CD4+CD8-CD45RO+ cells. CMV serostatus was assessed using a Roche Elecsys assay, by which serum IgG against CMV pp150, pp28, p38 and p52 was detected. After the samples were thawed, total CD4+ T cells were enriched through positive selection using CD4 magnetic microbeads. The samples came from a different study that was designed specifically to examine the CD4+ T cell memory repertoire. Peripheral blood mononuclear cells were isolated and cryopreserved according to standard operating procedures, and serum was kept at -80 degrees C. The staining relied on CD3-PerCP (BW264/56), CD4-APC (RPA-T4), CD45RO-PE (UCHT1) and CD8-Pacific Orange (3B5) antibodies, and Sytox blue was used to exclude non-viable cells. A remark on this clone: The antigen it binds to is not known. Base qualities were left out, and no much larger clone turns up one base away.

The research as a whole found: Among the 150 to 200 previously reported CMV-associated TCRbeta sequences, approximately 67 showed up in the CD4+ memory repertoires, with each one found in between one and five individuals. For CMV serostatus prediction, a median bootstrapped AUC of 0.95 was reached with the original framework, and a median bootstrapped AUC of approximately 0.89 was reached with a US-trained random forest. Results were interpreted as suggesting that the CMV-associated TCR signature is largely present in the CD4+ memory repertoire. A median bootstrapped AUC of roughly 0.94 with a 95% CI of 0.76-1.00 was achieved on the Belgian cohort by the original-framework classifier. Unlike the original study, which covered naive and memory CD4+ and CD8+ populations, the Belgian study sequenced only CD4+CD45RO+ memory cells.

From the cysteine through the phenylalanine, the CDR3 covers 15 amino acids. Only the CDR3 region is kept as DNA, spanning 45 bases read in frame from base 1. V drops 0 bases and J drops 0 bases, leaving 8 bases in between. As encoded in the germline V gene, CDR1 is KGHSH while CDR2 is LQKENI. Genomic DNA was extracted from sorted cells with the Quick-DNA Microprep Kit. TCRbeta DNA was amplified with the immunoSEQ hsTCRbeta kit following the manufacturer's protocol. TCRbeta libraries were sequenced on an Illumina MiSeq instrument. The study's processing was this. After out-of-frame sequences were removed, 2,204,828 distinct TCRbeta sequences remained, averaging around 61,000 per individual. Each individual was scored using the number of 150 to 200 previously reported CMV-associated TCRbeta sequences that the individual carried and the total number of productive distinct TCRbeta sequences. A beta-binomial model was reimplemented in Python, and scikit-learn random forests with default parameters were trained on US cohort data. On the Belgian cohort, classifier performance was reported as the median AUC, along with percentile confidence intervals, across 10,000 bootstrap iterations. TCRdb carries this immuneACCESS record with in-frame sequences only. Its versions omit some clonotypes, under half of them owing to an unresolved V gene in the studies checked, with the rest unexplained. That table is the source of V, J and clone size, and D and trimming were worked out from the DNA. The sample table records 30,000 to 40,000 clones; 65% to 80% of these occur just once. The ten largest clonotypes hold about 5.8% of the sample.

Sample: memory CD4+ T cells from blood. This TCR was sampled from an adult in good health and CMV-seropositive. The chain employs TRBV18 and TRBJ1-1; the D region possibly corresponds to TRBD1 (6 bases align). In nucleotide form, the sequence is TGTGCCAGCTCACCACCCACAGGGTTGAACACTGAAGCTTTCTTT. The resulting protein is CASSPPTGLNTEAFF. Reference TRBV18 and TRBJ1-1 genes cover what lies past the CDR3, so the full variable domain is NAGVMQNPRHLVRRRGQEARLRCSPMKGHSHVYWYRQLPEEGLKFMVYLQKENIIDESGMPKERFSAEFPKEGPSILRIQQVVRGDSAAYFCASSPPTGLNTEAFFGQGTRLTVV.